This TCR beta chain was retrieved from a study of cytomegalovirus exposure and HLA in healthy donors. Study at large: The study placed approximately 78% of its approximately 360 genotyped donors in the Caucasian-associated ancestry cluster.

CDR3 length: 15 residues. Germline V lookup: CDR1 LGHNA, CDR2 YNFKEQ. Germline trimming cut 3 bases from V and 1 base from J; bases unmatched to any gene: 5. Amplification used 60 Vbeta primers and 13 Jbeta primers. Generated by immunoSEQ multiplex PCR, the TCRdb table keeps only in-frame clones and is missing some. This sample has under 300,000 clones; approximately 84% occur once, and the top ten carry about 2%. The sample was PBMCs. This TCR came from a woman aged 40 to 50 in good health and CMV-seropositive. V and J are TRBV4-2 and TRBJ2-7; 8 bases align to TRBD2. The CDR3 region is CASSQKAGVSYEQYF. CDR3 in DNA: TGTGCCAGCAGCCAGAAAGCGGGAGTGTCCTACGAGCAGTACTTC.